This T cell receptor beta chain was identified during a study of T cell responses to AZD1222 COVID-19 vaccine. The V end was cut by 0 bases, the J end by 7 bases, with 14 bases between. CDR3 length: 15 amino acids. Per the germline V gene, CDR1 is SGDLS and CDR2 is YYNGEE. Clones were sequenced by immunoSEQ multiplex PCR, and TCRdb holds only the in-frame ones, with some missing. The sample gives 150,000 to 200,000 clones, about 90% of which show up once; about 5.9% is in the top ten. General study points: Breadth and depth of Spike-specific TCRs rose after two AZD1222 doses.

This clone has just one count. Its target is unknown. Sequenced here: peripheral blood, sampled 28 days after the second AZD1222 dose. The TCR originated in an adult who received the AZD1222 COVID-19 vaccine. The chain is built from TRBV9 and TRBJ1-5, with D possibly matching TRBD1 (5 bases). The CDR3: CASSVGPGLRQPQHF. CDR3 DNA: TGTGCCAGCAGCGTAGGTCCGGGGCTGAGACAGCCCCAGCATTTT.